The T cell receptor (beta chain) described here comes from a study of immune characterization of retroperitoneal liposarcoma. The CDR3 sequence is 14 residues long. In germline, CDR1 is SGHVS, CDR2 FQNEAQ. TCRdb reanalysed the PCR reads using MiXCR and keeps one entry per CDR3 protein. The sample comprises approximately 9,000 distinct CDR3 sequences, about 30% of which are singletons, and about 8.2% rests with the top ten. Specimen: tumor tissue. This clonotype was sampled from a male donor with retroperitoneal liposarcoma. The chain recombines TRBV7-8 with TRBJ2-5; no clear D. TRBJ2-1 matches the DNA end more closely, so the J call is doubtful. The CDR3: CASSLAVEQETQFF. Here the CDR3 DNA reads TGTGCCAGCAGCTTAGCGGTAGAACAAGAGACCCAGTTCTTC.